This T cell receptor beta chain is drawn from a study of immune heterogeneity within non-small cell lung tumors. For the TCR beta CDR3, multiplex PCR with 32 V and 13 J primers performed the amplification. TCRdb reanalysed the multiplex PCR reads using MiXCR and keeps one entry per CDR3 protein. The sample has 22,000 or so distinct CDR3 sequences, 27% seen once. In regard to this clonotype: A much larger clone differs from this one at a single base, so this may be a read error.

Each sample used 550 to 650 ng of genomic DNA from bulk tumor tissue. Far-apart biopsies, several per primary tumor, were taken during surgery. Their non-small cell lung cancer was newly diagnosed and untreated, and the patients underwent curative surgery. V lost 5 bases and J 6 bases, leaving 11 bases between the germline ends. This CDR3 has 12 residues. CDR1 is SEHNR and CDR2 is FQNEAQ in the germline V gene (reference sequence). The sequencing input was lung tumor tissue. This clonotype was sampled from a man aged 40-49 years with non-small cell lung cancer. This chain links TRBV7-9 with TRBJ2-7; a possible D gene is TRBD2 (6 bases). The CDR3 sequence is CASSTSGLEQYF. The CDR3 nucleotides read TGTGCCAGCAGCACCTCGGGACTCGAGCAGTACTTC.